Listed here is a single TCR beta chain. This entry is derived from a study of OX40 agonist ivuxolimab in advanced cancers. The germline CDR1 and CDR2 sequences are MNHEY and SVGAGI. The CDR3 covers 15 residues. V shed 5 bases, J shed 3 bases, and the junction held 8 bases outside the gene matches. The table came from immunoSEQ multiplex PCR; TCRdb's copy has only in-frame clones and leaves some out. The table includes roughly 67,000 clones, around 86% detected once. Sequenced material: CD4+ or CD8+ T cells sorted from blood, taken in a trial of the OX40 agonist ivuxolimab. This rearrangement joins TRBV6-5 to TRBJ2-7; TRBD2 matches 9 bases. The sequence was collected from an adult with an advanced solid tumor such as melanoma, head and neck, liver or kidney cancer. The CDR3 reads CASSPYSGGLYEQYF. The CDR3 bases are TGTGCCAGCAGTCCTTATAGCGGGGGCCTCTACGAGCAGTACTTC.